The 21 T cell receptor beta chains given below trace back to one sample, sequenced in a study of cytomegalovirus exposure and HLA in healthy donors. The primer mix had 60 Vbeta and 13 Jbeta primers. The protocol was immunoSEQ multiplex PCR, while the TCRdb copy is restricted to in-frame clones and leaves out a portion. The sample has roughly 150,000 clones, around 73% seen once. The sequenced material came from PBMCs. Receptor source: a woman younger than 30 in good health and CMV-seropositive.

This chain's CDR3 is CASSQAGFQETQYF. CDR3 DNA: TGTGCCAGCAGCCAAGCCGGGTTCCAAGAGACCCAGTACTTC. The chain joins TRBV7-2 to TRBJ2-5; D gene uncertain. The length of the CDR3 is 14 residues. Deletions cut 5 bases from V and 1 base from J, with 11 bases between. CDR1 is SGHTA and CDR2 is FQGNSA in the germline V gene. Full variable domain (missing parts from reference TRBV7-2 and TRBJ2-5): GAGVSQSPSNKVTEKGKDVELRCDPISGHTALYWYRQSLGQGLEFLIYFQGNSAPDKSGLPSDRFSAERTGGSVSTLTIQRTQQEDSAVYLCASSQAGFQETQYFGPGTRLLVL.

The sample holds a few counts of this clone. V gene TRBV10-3 combines with J gene TRBJ2-7; TRBD2 matches 9 bases. J was trimmed by 2 bases and V by 8 bases; bases with no gene match: 4. CDR3 length equals 13 residues. Looked up from germline, CDR1 is ENHRY and CDR2 is SYGVKD. CDR3: CAIASGVTYEQYF. DNA of the CDR3: TGTGCCATCGCTAGCGGGGTTACCTACGAGCAGTACTTC.

This chain joins TRBV5-1 and TRBJ1-1; D remains ambiguous. There are 15 residues in the CDR3. Germline V gene sequence: CDR1 SGHRS, CDR2 YFSETQ. The V end was cut by 4 bases, the J end by 4 bases, with 17 bases between. The CDR3 DNA sequence: TGCGCCAGCAGCCTTAGGACTGCTAGGAGCACTGAAGCTTTCTTT. Amino acid sequence: CASSLRTARSTEAFF.

The V and J genes are TRBV5-1 and TRBJ2-2; D is perhaps TRBD1 (5 bases). This CDR3 comprises 17 residues. CDR1 is SGHRS and CDR2 is YFSETQ in the germline V gene. The germline V and J ends were trimmed by 4 bases and 7 bases, with 23 bases remaining between them. DNA of the CDR3: TGCGCCAGCAGCAACCGGTGGTTAGGGGCGTCTGGCGGGGAGCTGTTTTTT. This sequence encodes CASSNRWLGASGGELFF.

This chain uses TRBV4-2 with TRBJ2-5, with a possible D match to TRBD2 (6 bases). The J call may be mistaken, given a closer DNA end match to TRBJ2-7. The CDR3 loop spans 14 amino acids. Germline CDR1 LGHNA, CDR2 YNFKEQ. Here the CDR3 DNA reads TGTGCCAGCAGCCAAGGGCGGGGCCAGTACGAGCAGTACTTC. This translates into CASSQGRGQYEQYF.

The chain couples TRBV5-6 to TRBJ2-5; 7 nucleotides agree with TRBD2. The J call could be wrong; TRBJ2-7 is a better fit for the DNA end. Germline CDR1 is SGHDT and CDR2 is YYEEEE. The CDR3 sequence is 12 residues long. As DNA, the CDR3 is TGTGCCAGCAGTCCGGGGGGTTACGAGCAGTACTTC. Translated, it gives CASSPGGYEQYF.

A few counts support this clone. The chain carries TRBV5-4 and TRBJ2-3; no definite D call. V was shortened by 2 bases and J by 5 bases, with 9 bases between the two germline ends. From germline, CDR1 is SGHNT and CDR2 YYREEE (reference sequence). The CDR3 extends over 13 amino acids. CDR3 loop: CASSFLVGDTQYF. The CDR3 DNA reads as TGTGCCAGCAGCTTTCTAGTTGGAGATACGCAGTATTTT.

This chain connects TRBV10-3 to TRBJ2-7; D is ambiguous. Between the trimmed V and J ends, which lost 3 bases and 12 bases, there was a span of 12 bases. This CDR3 has 11 amino acids. CDR1 and CDR2 from the germline V gene are ENHRY and SYGVKD. This CDR3 reads CAISDPRALYF. For the CDR3, the DNA is TGTGCCATCAGTGACCCCCGAGCGCTGTACTTC.

This clone was found a few times. The chain couples TRBV29-1 to TRBJ1-1; 7 positions match TRBD1. With 8 bases clipped from V and 6 bases from J, the junction kept 15 bases outside the gene matches. The germline V gene has CDR1 SQVTM and CDR2 ANQGSEA. This CDR3 has 14 residues. The CDR3 nucleotides are TGCAGCTTCTGTGGAGGGACAGCGTACTCTGAAGCTTTCTTT. Residues: CSFCGGTAYSEAFF.

The genes are TRBV14 and TRBJ1-4, with TRBD1 matching 7 bases. With V trimmed by 4 bases and J by 7 bases, 15 bases remained unmatched. The CDR3 totals 17 residues. Germline V gene sequence: CDR1 SGHDN, CDR2 FVKESK. The DNA for the CDR3 is TGTGCCAGCAGCCCCTGGGGCTCGGGACAGAGCACTGAAAAACTGTTTTTT. It encodes CASSPWGSGQSTEKLFF.

V usage is TRBV5-5 and J usage is TRBJ2-1, with a possible D match to TRBD1 (5 bases). CDR3 length equals 16 residues. Per the germline V gene, CDR1 is SGHKS and CDR2 is YYEKEE (reference sequence). Trimming shortened V by 4 bases and J by 8 bases, and 22 bases separated the two germline ends. CDR3 protein: CASSAPDSTARDEQFF. CDR3 DNA: TGTGCCAGCAGCGCCCCAGACAGTACGGCTCGGGATGAGCAGTTCTTC.

The gene calls are TRBV23-1 and TRBJ2-1, with D uncertain. TRBV23-1 is an ORF, and what it does is uncertain. Trimming stripped 5 bases from V and 8 bases from J, with 16 bases between. The CDR3 is made up of 14 amino acids. This CDR3 reads CASSTALNAHEQFF. As DNA, the CDR3 is TGCGCCAGCAGTACAGCCTTGAACGCTCATGAGCAGTTCTTC.

The chain is built from TRBV25-1 and TRBJ2-4, with 7 bases fitting TRBD2. The CDR3 contains 17 residues. Trimming cost V 1 base and J 1 base; bases outside gene matches: 7. The germline V gene encodes CDR1 MGHDK and CDR2 SYGVNS. The CDR3 loop is CASSESGGGRAKNIQYF. The DNA of the CDR3 is TGTGCCAGCAGTGAATCCGGCGGGGGTCGGGCCAAAAACATTCAGTACTTC.

The J gene is TRBJ2-5, the V gene TRBV6-5; 8 nucleotides match TRBD2. The CDR3 consists of 15 residues. The V gene end was trimmed by 5 bases and the J gene end by 8 bases; junction bases not matched to a gene: 13. Germline-derived CDR1 and CDR2 are MNHEY and SVGAGI. CDR3 protein: CASSHLTGTSRTQYF. CDR3 DNA sequence: TGTGCCAGCAGTCATTTAACGGGGACTAGTCGAACCCAGTACTTC.

The rearrangement joins TRBV27 to TRBJ2-1, with TRBD1 as a possible D gene (5 bases). The CDR3 loop spans 16 amino acids. Between the trimmed V and J ends, which lost 3 bases and 0 bases, there was a span of 12 bases. Looked up from germline, CDR1 is MNHEY and CDR2 is SMNVEV (reference sequence). The CDR3 spells CASSFRVLSSYNEQFF. For the CDR3, the DNA is TGTGCCAGCAGTTTCAGGGTTTTGAGCTCCTACAATGAGCAGTTCTTC.

The genes are TRBV30 and TRBJ1-5; D remains ambiguous. The CDR3 consists of 14 residues. The V gene's germline CDR1 is GTSNPN and CDR2 SVGIG (reference sequence). Between the trimmed V and J ends, which lost 0 bases and 3 bases, there was a span of 9 bases. CDR3 amino acids: CAWSVSSYNQPQHF. The CDR3 bases are TGTGCCTGGAGTGTATCCTCGTACAATCAGCCCCAGCATTTT.

V usage is TRBV10-3 and J usage is TRBJ1-1; the D gene is possibly TRBD1 (5 bases). Trimming stripped 9 bases from V and 0 bases from J, with 11 bases between. CDR1 ENHRY and CDR2 SYGVKD come from the germline V gene. This CDR3 contains 13 residues. In nucleotides, the CDR3 is TGTGCCATGCGTGGGGCCTTGAACACTGAAGCTTTCTTT. Residues: CAMRGALNTEAFF.

The chain couples TRBV7-3 to TRBJ2-1; 14 bases match TRBD2. Germline values: CDR1 SGHTA, CDR2 FQGTGA. Unmatched junction bases numbered 0, after V lost 2 bases and J lost 6 bases. The CDR3 runs 15 residues. The DNA for the CDR3 is TGTGCCAGCAGCTTAGGACTAGCGGGGGGCAATGAGCAGTTCTTC. Its protein product is CASSLGLAGGNEQFF.

V usage is TRBV7-2 and J usage is TRBJ2-5; no definite D call. Trimming removed 5 bases from V and 1 base from J, with 8 bases in between. The germline V gene encodes CDR1 SGHTA and CDR2 FQGNSA. This CDR3 comprises 13 residues. In DNA, the CDR3 is TGTGCCAGCAGCAATACGGGCCAAGAGACCCAGTACTTC. Translating gives CASSNTGQETQYF.

The V and J genes are TRBV4-3 and TRBJ1-6, with 9 bases fitting TRBD1. In germline, CDR1 is LGHNA, CDR2 YSLEER. V trimming: 3 bases; J trimming: 7 bases; junction bases outside the gene matches: 4. The CDR3 sequence is 15 residues long. CDR3 region: CASSQGQGSNSPLHF. Here the CDR3 DNA reads TGCGCCAGCAGCCAGGGACAGGGAAGCAATTCACCCCTCCACTTT.

This clone showed up just a few times. J is TRBJ1-5 and V is TRBV15, with a weak D call TRBD1 (5 bases). CDR1 is LNHNV and CDR2 is YYDKDF in the germline V gene (reference sequence). V was shortened by 0 bases and J by 5 bases, with 14 bases between the two germline ends. This CDR3 spans 16 amino acids. Here the CDR3 reads CATSRDGAGRDQPQHF. In DNA form, the CDR3 reads TGTGCCACCAGCAGAGATGGGGCAGGGAGGGATCAGCCCCAGCATTTT.